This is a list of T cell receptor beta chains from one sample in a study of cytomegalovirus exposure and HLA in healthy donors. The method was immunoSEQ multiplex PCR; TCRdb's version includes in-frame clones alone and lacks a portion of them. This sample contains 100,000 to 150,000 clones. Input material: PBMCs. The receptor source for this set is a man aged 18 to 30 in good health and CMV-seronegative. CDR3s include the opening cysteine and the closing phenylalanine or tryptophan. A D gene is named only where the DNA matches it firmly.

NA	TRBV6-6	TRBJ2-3	TGTGCCAGCAGTCAAAGGACAGCGACCAGCACAGATACGCAGTATTTT	CASSQRTATSTDTQYF
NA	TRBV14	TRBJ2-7	TGTGCCAGCAGCCAAGATGGAGGGACCGAGCAGTACTTC	CASSQDGGTEQYF
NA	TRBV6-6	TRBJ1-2	TGTGCCACCCGGGCCAACACGGCGGGTGGCTACACCTTC	CATRANTAGGYTF
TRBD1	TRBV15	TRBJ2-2	TGTGCCACCAGCAGAGAACAGGGGGCCGGCGGGGAGCTGTTTTTT	CATSREQGAGGELFF
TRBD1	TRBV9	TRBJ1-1	TGTGCCAGCAGCGTAGCCCCACTAGGGGGCTCGGCTGAAGCTTTCTTT	CASSVAPLGGSAEAFF
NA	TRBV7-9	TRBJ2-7	TGTGCCAGCAGCGCACAAGGGTCGGGGGAGTCCCGCTACGAGCAGTACTTC	CASSAQGSGESRYEQYF
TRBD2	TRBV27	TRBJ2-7	TGTGCCAGCAGTTTATTGACTAGCGGGACCCCTTACGAGCAGTACTTC	CASSLLTSGTPYEQYF
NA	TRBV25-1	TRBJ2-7	TGTGCCAGCAGTGATGTGGGGAGCTCCTACGAGCAGTACTTC	CASSDVGSSYEQYF
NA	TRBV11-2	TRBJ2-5	TGTGCCAGCAGCTTAGTGATTGTAGGGGCCCACTTCCAAGAGACCCAGTACTTC	CASSLVIVGAHFQETQYF
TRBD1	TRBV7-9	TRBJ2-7	TGTGCCAGCAGCAAAGGGTCCGGGACAGGGGGCTTCGAGCAGTACTTC	CASSKGSGTGGFEQYF
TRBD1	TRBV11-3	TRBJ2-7	TGTGCCAGCAGCTTAGATCAAGGAGGGACAGGGAAATCCTACGAGCAGTACTTC	CASSLDQGGTGKSYEQYF
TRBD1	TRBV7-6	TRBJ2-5	TGTGCCAGCAGCGGGCGAGGGATAAACAGGGGTCAGACCCAGTACTTC	CASSGRGINRGQTQYF
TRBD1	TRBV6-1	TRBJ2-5	TGTGCCAGCAGTGAAGCGGGCAGGGGGAAGGAGACCCAGTACTTC	CASSEAGRGKETQYF
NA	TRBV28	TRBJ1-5	TGTGCCAGCACCATCCAAAATCAGCCCCAGCATTTT	CASTIQNQPQHF
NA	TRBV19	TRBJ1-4	TGTGCCAGTAGTACCGATGGACTGGATGAAAAACTGTTTTTT	CASSTDGLDEKLFF